The 21 T cell receptor beta chains below were found in one sample sequenced in a study of cytomegalovirus exposure and HLA in healthy donors. In the PCR, 60 Vbeta and 13 Jbeta primers were used. Here immunoSEQ multiplex PCR was the method, and the copy in TCRdb shows in-frame clones only, minus some. The sample holds some 110,000 clones, 79% seen once. The specimen was PBMCs. The receptors here all came from a woman aged 18-29 years in good health and CMV-seropositive.

This clone showed up just a few times. V and J are TRBV27 and TRBJ1-1; D is possibly TRBD1 (6 bases). CDR1 MNHEY and CDR2 SMNVEV come from the germline V gene (reference sequence). Trimming shortened V by 4 bases and J by 10 bases, and 22 bases separated the two germline ends. The CDR3 is 15 residues long. CDR3 residues: CASSSAIMTGILAFF. For the CDR3, the DNA is TGTGCCAGCAGTTCCGCTATTATGACAGGTATCTTAGCTTTCTTT.

This clone occurred once. A junction boundary mismatches the germline segment, possibly from a read error. The CDR3 spells CASIQVAVGGRAQWYEQYF. CDR3 coding DNA: TGCGCCAGCATCCAAGTGGCAGTTGGCGGGAGGGCCCAGTGGTACGAGCAGTACTTC. This sequence joins TRBV4-1 and TRBJ2-7; 9 bases match TRBD2. Germline CDR1 and CDR2: MGHRA and YSYEKL. CDR3 length equals 19 residues.

In DNA, the CDR3 is TGTGCCAGCAGCCCCACTAGTGAAGAGACCCAGTACTTC. It is translated as CASSPTSEETQYF. V gene TRBV7-9 combines with J gene TRBJ2-5, with D perhaps TRBD2 (5 bases). Germline loops: CDR1 SEHNR, CDR2 FQNEAQ (reference sequence). V was cut by 5 bases and J by 3 bases, with 10 bases left in between. This CDR3 contains 13 residues.

The chain has TRBV6-4 and TRBJ1-2; tentatively, D is TRBD1 (5 bases). Germline lookup yields CDR1 MRHNA and CDR2 SNTAGT. The CDR3 sequence is 13 residues long. Trimming took 5 bases from V and 8 from J, leaving 15 bases between them. CDR3 nucleotide sequence: TGTGCCAGCAGTCCCGGTTGGCAGGGAGGCTACACCTTC. Protein sequence: CASSPGWQGGYTF.

This clone was detected only once. The chain links TRBV19 to TRBJ1-1, with TRBD1 as a possible D gene (5 bases). Germline V gene sequence: CDR1 LNHDA, CDR2 SQIVND (reference sequence). V was pared by 6 bases and J by 3 bases, with 14 bases between. The CDR3 is 14 residues long. The CDR3 is CASRTGDRHTEAFF. The CDR3 DNA reads TGTGCCAGTAGAACGGGGGACCGTCACACTGAAGCTTTCTTT.

The chain recombines TRBV13 with TRBJ2-7; 7 bases match TRBD1. The CDR3 totals 16 residues. J gave up 2 bases and V 3 bases, and 10 bases lay outside the gene matches. CDR1 and CDR2 (germline): PRHDT, FYEKMQ (reference sequence). CDR3 loop: CASSFGLGTEAYEQYF. The DNA for the CDR3 is TGTGCCAGCAGCTTCGGTCTCGGGACAGAAGCCTACGAGCAGTACTTC.

This chain joins TRBV10-1 and TRBJ2-5, with TRBD1 matching 10 bases. Germline V CDR1 and CDR2: WNHNN, SYGVQD (reference sequence). The V gene end was trimmed by 5 bases and the J gene end by 5 bases; junction bases not matched to a gene: 5. The CDR3 sequence is 14 residues long. CDR3 protein: CASSTDRGLETQYF. In DNA, the CDR3 is TGCGCCAGCAGTACCGACAGGGGGCTGGAGACCCAGTACTTC.

This rearrangement joins TRBV7-3 to TRBJ2-1; 14 nucleotides align to TRBD2. Per germline, CDR1 SGHTA and CDR2 FQGTGA. The CDR3 loop spans 18 amino acids. J lost 0 bases, V lost 4 bases, and 5 bases had no gene match. The CDR3 is CASSSTSGGGTSYNEQFF. CDR3 nucleotides: TGTGCCAGCAGCTCGACTAGCGGGGGGGGAACCTCCTACAATGAGCAGTTCTTC.

J is TRBJ1-5 and V is TRBV6-6, with 7 bases that match TRBD1. This CDR3 has 15 amino acids. The V gene's germline CDR1 is MNHNY and CDR2 SVGAGI (reference sequence). With V trimmed by 7 bases and J by 4 bases, 10 bases remained unmatched. The CDR3 reads CASTRTGEVNQPQHF. Written as DNA, the CDR3 is TGTGCCAGCACCCGTACAGGGGAGGTTAATCAGCCCCAGCATTTT.

This chain connects TRBV15 to TRBJ2-1; D perhaps matches TRBD2 (6 bases). The V gene lost 5 bases and the J gene lost 7 bases, with 15 bases spanning the gap. The CDR3 has 14 residues. Germline V CDR1 and CDR2: LNHNV, YYDKDF (reference sequence). In DNA, the CDR3 is TGTGCCACCAGCGATCAAACTGCGGGAAATGAGCAGTTCTTC. This encodes CATSDQTAGNEQFF. The whole variable domain, filled in from reference TRBV15 and TRBJ2-1, reads DAMVIQNPRYQVTQFGKPVTLSCSQTLNHNVMYWYQQKSSQAPKLLFHYYDKDFNNEADTPDNFQSRRPNTSFCFLDIRSPGLGDTAMYLCATSDQTAGNEQFFGPGTRLTVL.

This clone has a single count. V gene TRBV30 combines with J gene TRBJ1-2, with D possibly being TRBD1 (6 bases). Between the trimmed V and J ends, which lost 4 bases and 4 bases, there was a span of 10 bases. In germline, CDR1 is GTSNPN, CDR2 SVGIG (reference sequence). The CDR3 contains 12 residues. The CDR3 here is CAWNLDSYGYTF. The CDR3 nucleotides are TGTGCCTGGAACCTGGACAGCTATGGCTACACCTTC. The whole variable domain, remainder taken from reference TRBV30 and TRBJ1-2, is SQTIHQWPATLVQPVGSPLSLECTVEGTSNPNLYWYRQAAGRGLQLLFYSVGIGQISSEVPQNLSASRPQDRQFILSSKKLLLSDSGFYLCAWNLDSYGYTFGSGTRLTVV.

The chain is built from TRBV5-1 and TRBJ2-3; a possible D gene is TRBD2 (6 bases). Germline values: CDR1 SGHRS, CDR2 YFSETQ. The CDR3 spans 15 residues. V gave up 2 bases and J gave up 1 base, with 11 bases separating them. CDR3 residues: CASSFFSGRTDTQYF. The CDR3 bases are TGCGCCAGCAGCTTCTTTAGCGGTCGCACAGATACGCAGTATTTT. The full variable domain, in which reference TRBV5-1 and TRBJ2-3 provide the parts outside the CDR3, is KAGVTQTPRYLIKTRGQQVTLSCSPISGHRSVSWYQQTPGQGLQFLFEYFSETQRNKGNFPGRFSGRQFSNSRSEMNVSTLELGDSALYLCASSFFSGRTDTQYFGPGTRLTVL.

This clone came up a few times. V and J are TRBV19 and TRBJ1-1; 7 bases are shared with TRBD1. The CDR3 is 15 residues long. Germline values: CDR1 LNHDA, CDR2 SQIVND (reference sequence). V trimming: 7 bases; J trimming: 0 bases; junction bases outside the gene matches: 8. CDR3 sequence (DNA): TGTGCCAGTACCCGACAGGGTGAAATGAACACTGAAGCTTTCTTT. Its translation is CASTRQGEMNTEAFF.

The chain carries TRBV11-1 and TRBJ2-5, with D perhaps matching TRBD1 (6 bases). This CDR3 contains 14 residues. The V gene's germline CDR1 is SGHAT and CDR2 FQDESV (reference sequence). V dropped 1 base and J dropped 1 base, with 7 bases sitting between them. The CDR3 DNA sequence: TGTGCCAGCAGCTTAGACAGGGTCCAAGAGACCCAGTACTTC. Protein: CASSLDRVQETQYF.

This clone showed up just once. The V call is TRBV4-2, the J call TRBJ2-1, with TRBD1 identical over 9 bases. CDR1 LGHNA and CDR2 YNFKEQ come from the germline V gene. The V gene end was trimmed by 4 bases and the J gene end by 4 bases; junction bases not matched to a gene: 23. This CDR3 is built from 21 residues. The CDR3 nucleotides read TGTGCCAGCAGCCTTGCCAAGGACAGGGGTGGGATCCGAAACACTTACAATGAGCAGTTCTTC. It codes for CASSLAKDRGGIRNTYNEQFF.

The V gene is TRBV5-1, the J gene TRBJ1-1; D is unclear. The CDR3 has 13 amino acids. Germline loops: CDR1 SGHRS, CDR2 YFSETQ. The germline V and J ends were trimmed by 4 bases and 4 bases, with 11 bases remaining between them. The CDR3 region has the DNA TGCGCCAGCAGCGCCGAGGTGGGCACTGAAGCTTTCTTT. Residues: CASSAEVGTEAFF.

The chain employs TRBV9 and TRBJ2-3; D remains ambiguous. Germline values: CDR1 SGDLS, CDR2 YYNGEE. Trimming shortened V by 3 bases and J by 2 bases, and 10 bases separated the two germline ends. There are 14 residues in the CDR3. The CDR3 spells CASSAGHFTDTQYF. The CDR3 nucleotides are TGTGCCAGCAGCGCTGGGCACTTCACAGATACGCAGTATTTT.

This clone turned up a few times. The chain uses TRBV6-1 and TRBJ1-2, with 7 nucleotides matching TRBD1. The V and J ends lost 5 bases and 2 bases, in that order; junction bases with no gene match: 5. The CDR3 contains 14 residues. The germline V gene encodes CDR1 MNHNS and CDR2 SASEGT. The CDR3 DNA reads as TGTGCCAGCAGTCCGGACAGGACAAACTATGGCTACACCTTC. It yields the protein CASSPDRTNYGYTF.

The rearrangement joins TRBV5-1 to TRBJ1-4; 8 nucleotides align to TRBD1. J gave up 7 bases and V 4 bases, and 15 bases lay outside the gene matches. Looked up from germline, CDR1 is SGHRS and CDR2 is YFSETQ. CDR3 length equals 17 residues. CDR3: CASSQGQGVRSGEKLFF. The CDR3 DNA reads as TGCGCCAGCAGCCAAGGACAGGGAGTCCGGTCCGGTGAAAAACTGTTTTTT.

This CDR3 reads CASSAMRAGELFF. CDR3 nucleotide sequence: TGTGCCAGCAGCGCTATGCGGGCCGGGGAGCTGTTTTTT. V usage is TRBV6-1 and J usage is TRBJ2-2; D might be TRBD2 (5 bases). From germline, CDR1 is MNHNS and CDR2 SASEGT. The CDR3 sequence is 13 residues long. Trimming removed 6 bases at V and 6 bases at J, with 11 bases between.

CDR3 loop: CASRPPRFTDTQYF. The CDR3 DNA follows: TGTGCCAGCAGGCCGCCTAGATTCACAGATACGCAGTATTTT. This chain uses TRBV28 with TRBJ2-3; D ambiguous. The ends were cut back, 6 bases at V and 2 bases at J, with 12 bases in the middle. CDR3 length equals 14 residues. Germline CDR1 reads MDHEN; CDR2 reads SYDVKM.